These 22 T cell receptor beta chains came from one sample sequenced in a study of T cell responses to AZD1222 COVID-19 vaccine. Produced via immunoSEQ multiplex PCR; TCRdb's table is partial and in-frame only. The top ten hold roughly 4% of the sample, which has about 180,000 clones, approximately 90% seen once. The input for sequencing was peripheral blood, taken 28 days after the second dose of the MenACWY control vaccine. These TCRs come from an adult who received the MenACWY meningococcal vaccine as a control.

This sequence joins TRBV19 and TRBJ1-2; no clear D. Trimming removed 1 base at V and 2 bases at J, with 8 bases between. From germline, CDR1 is LNHDA and CDR2 SQIVND (reference sequence). CDR3 length: 14 amino acids. As DNA, the CDR3 is TGTGCCAGTAGTATAGTTACATTCAACTATGGCTACACCTTC. Encoded protein: CASSIVTFNYGYTF.

The J gene is TRBJ2-7, the V gene TRBV5-6; D not certain. This CDR3 contains 13 residues. V lost 0 bases and J lost 2, with 6 bases in between. Looked up from germline, CDR1 is SGHDT and CDR2 is YYEEEE. CDR3 DNA: TGTGCCAGCAGCTTGGCTACACCCTACGAGCAGTACTTC. As protein: CASSLATPYEQYF.

The V and J genes are TRBV6-5 and TRBJ1-1; D is ambiguous. This CDR3 is built from 14 residues. Per germline, CDR1 MNHEY and CDR2 SVGAGI. Trimming pared 0 bases from V and 3 bases from J, leaving 8 bases between. In nucleotides, the CDR3 is TGTGCCAGCAGTTACTCGAGTAGGGACACTGAAGCTTTCTTT. Its protein is CASSYSSRDTEAFF.

About this clone: This same CDR3 is encoded by further DNA sequences in the sample. CDR3 residues: CSVRTGEAFF. CDR3 sequence (DNA): TGCAGCGTGCGGACAGGAGAAGCTTTCTTT. The chain recombines TRBV29-1 with TRBJ1-1; 7 nucleotides match TRBD1. CDR1 is SQVTM, CDR2 ANQGSEA, per germline. CDR3 length: 10 residues. Trimming removed 6 bases from V and 8 bases from J; junction bases left unmatched: 3.

This chain connects TRBV6-5 to TRBJ1-1; weak D call: TRBD1 (5 bases). In germline, CDR1 is MNHEY, CDR2 SVGAGI. This CDR3 spans 15 amino acids. Between the trimmed V and J ends, which lost 5 bases and 5 bases, there was a span of 18 bases. In nucleotides, the CDR3 is TGTGCCAGCAGTCTTGACGCAACGGGGCGGACTGAAGCTTTCTTT. This translates into CASSLDATGRTEAFF.

The V call is TRBV5-4, the J call TRBJ2-5; possibly TRBD1 or TRBD2 for D (5 bases each). CDR3 length: 16 residues. The V and J ends lost 4 bases and 2 bases respectively, with 18 bases between them. Germline assignment: CDR1 SGHNT and CDR2 YYREEE (reference sequence). In DNA form, the CDR3 reads TGTGCCAGCAGCCTCCCTGGGGACCGGCCTCAAGAGACCCAGTACTTC. Translated, it gives CASSLPGDRPQETQYF.

The V and J genes are TRBV9 and TRBJ2-7; TRBD2 matches at 7 bases. Germline V lookup: CDR1 SGDLS, CDR2 YYNGEE. V dropped 3 bases and J dropped 2; count of bases not matched to a gene: 2. CDR3 length equals 13 residues. The CDR3 DNA follows: TGTGCCAGCAGCGAGCGGGGAGCCTACGAGCAGTACTTC. Translated: CASSERGAYEQYF.

The chain joins TRBV5-4 to TRBJ2-5; the D is unclear. This CDR3 is built from 14 residues. In germline, CDR1 is SGHNT, CDR2 YYREEE (reference sequence). The germline V and J ends were trimmed by 4 bases and 3 bases, with 13 bases remaining between them. In DNA form, the CDR3 reads TGTGCCAGCAGCGTGGAGCTTAGGGAAGAGACCCAGTACTTC. Translation: CASSVELREETQYF.

The V gene is TRBV4-1, the J gene TRBJ1-1; D remains ambiguous. Trimming pared 0 bases from V and 3 bases from J, leaving 11 bases between. The germline gives CDR1 MGHRA, CDR2 YSYEKL. This CDR3 region has 15 residues. The CDR3 DNA is TGCGCCAGCAGCCAAGATTTTAAGCCGTACACTGAAGCTTTCTTT. Translated: CASSQDFKPYTEAFF.

The V and J genes are TRBV4-3 and TRBJ2-7; D is possibly TRBD2 (5 bases). CDR3 length equals 15 residues. The V end was cut by 4 bases, the J end by 5 bases, with 18 bases between. Per the germline V gene, CDR1 is LGHNA and CDR2 is YSLEER. CDR3 DNA: TGCGCCAGCAGCCTATCGTCCCGGACTGCACACGAGCAGTACTTC. It yields the protein CASSLSSRTAHEQYF.

The rearrangement uses TRBV7-8 and TRBJ2-7, with 8 bases fitting TRBD2. Trimming at V came to 5 bases and at J to 2 bases, leaving 8 bases not matched to a gene. There are 15 residues in the CDR3. Germline lookup yields CDR1 SGHVS and CDR2 FQNEAQ. This CDR3 reads CASSPRTSPTYEQYF. DNA for the CDR3: TGTGCCAGCAGCCCGAGGACTAGCCCGACCTACGAGCAGTACTTC.

The chain combines TRBV4-3 with TRBJ2-2, with D possibly being TRBD1 (5 bases). Germline V gene sequence: CDR1 LGHNA, CDR2 YSLEER. V lost 0 bases to trimming and J lost 5 bases, with 16 bases between them. The CDR3 has 17 residues. CDR3 amino acids: CASSQDLFEQGTGELFF. CDR3 DNA sequence: TGCGCCAGCAGCCAAGATTTGTTCGAGCAGGGTACCGGGGAGCTGTTTTTT.

The V call is TRBV28, the J call TRBJ2-6; D may be TRBD1 or TRBD2 (6 bases each). V was shortened by 2 bases and J by 0 bases, with 11 bases between the two germline ends. CDR3 length: 17 residues. Per germline, CDR1 MDHEN and CDR2 SYDVKM. CDR3 residues: CASSLTRGDSGANVLTF. The CDR3 bases are TGTGCCAGCAGTTTAACAAGGGGGGACTCTGGGGCCAACGTCCTGACTTTC.

This rearrangement joins TRBV6-7 to TRBJ1-5; 7 bases fit TRBD1. TRBV6-7 has ORF status, its function being uncertain. The V segment lost 2 bases and the J segment 0 bases; nucleotides outside the gene matches: 13. This CDR3 region has 19 residues. The CDR3 coding sequence is TGTGCCAGCAGTTACAATCCGCAAGACAGGGCTAATAGCAATCAGCCCCAGCATTTT. Amino acids: CASSYNPQDRANSNQPQHF.

The sample holds one count of this clone. This chain links TRBV7-8 with TRBJ2-1; 12 nucleotides line up with TRBD2. Germline V gene sequence: CDR1 SGHVS, CDR2 FQNEAQ. This CDR3 has 16 residues. V trimming: 1 base; J trimming: 9 bases; junction bases outside the gene matches: 7. This chain's CDR3 is CASSLVLAGGPLEQFF. Written as DNA, the CDR3 is TGTGCCAGCAGCTTAGTTCTAGCGGGAGGGCCGCTTGAGCAGTTCTTC.

The V gene is TRBV7-2, the J gene TRBJ1-1; D is unresolved. This CDR3 is built from 12 residues. Germline-derived CDR1 and CDR2 are SGHTA and FQGNSA. Between the trimmed V and J ends, which lost 5 bases and 11 bases, there was a span of 15 bases. The DNA for the CDR3 is TGTGCCAGCAGCACCTCCTCTCCCGTGGCTTTCTTT. It codes for CASSTSSPVAFF.

The chain employs TRBV11-3 and TRBJ2-5, with 7 nucleotides matching TRBD2. J was trimmed by 3 bases and V by 3 bases; bases with no gene match: 7. Germline V gene lookup returns CDR1 SGHNT and CDR2 YENEEA. The CDR3 spans 15 residues. The chain's CDR3 is CASSFRGSREETQYF. CDR3 nucleotides: TGTGCCAGCAGCTTCCGCGGGAGTCGTGAAGAGACCCAGTACTTC.

V is TRBV6-2 or TRBV6-3 and J is TRBJ1-3; D is unresolved. V was trimmed by 4 bases and J by 4 bases, leaving 8 bases between them. CDR3 length: 13 residues. In germline, CDR1 is MNHEY, CDR2 SVGEGT. The CDR3 spells CASSFGLGNTIYF. The CDR3 DNA is TGTGCCAGCAGTTTTGGACTCGGAAACACCATATATTTT.

The chain carries TRBV12-3 or TRBV12-4 and TRBJ2-5; D is perhaps TRBD2 (6 bases). Trimming shortened V by 4 bases and J by 7 bases, and 10 bases separated the two germline ends. The CDR3 has 12 amino acids. CDR3 amino acids: CASSSGTSTQYF. DNA of the CDR3: TGTGCCAGCAGTTCAGGGACTTCGACCCAGTACTTC.

V usage is TRBV2 and J usage is TRBJ2-2, with 7 bases aligning to TRBD1. CDR3 size: 16 residues. The germline CDR1 and CDR2 sequences are SNHLY and FYNNEI. Trimming took 6 bases from V and 1 from J; bases not matched to a gene: 8. CDR3 coding DNA: TGTGCCAGCAGCCAGACTCGGACAGGGAACACCGGGGAGCTGTTTTTT. Translating gives CASSQTRTGNTGELFF.

The chain couples TRBV2 to TRBJ2-7; D uncertain. This CDR3 region has 14 residues. V lost 7 bases and J lost 5, with 18 bases in between. Per the germline V gene, CDR1 is SNHLY and CDR2 is FYNNEI. The CDR3 DNA reads TGTGCCAGCAAAAGATCCCGGTCGGAAGACGAGCAGTACTTC. It translates to CASKRSRSEDEQYF.

V gene TRBV4-3 combines with J gene TRBJ1-3; 9 bases agree with TRBD1. CDR1 and CDR2 from the germline V gene are LGHNA and YSLEER. The CDR3 spans 16 residues. Unmatched junction bases numbered 9, after V lost 5 bases and J lost 4 bases. CDR3 protein: CASSVQQGAEGNTIYF. In nucleotides, the CDR3 is TGCGCCAGCAGCGTTCAACAGGGGGCGGAAGGAAACACCATATATTTT.